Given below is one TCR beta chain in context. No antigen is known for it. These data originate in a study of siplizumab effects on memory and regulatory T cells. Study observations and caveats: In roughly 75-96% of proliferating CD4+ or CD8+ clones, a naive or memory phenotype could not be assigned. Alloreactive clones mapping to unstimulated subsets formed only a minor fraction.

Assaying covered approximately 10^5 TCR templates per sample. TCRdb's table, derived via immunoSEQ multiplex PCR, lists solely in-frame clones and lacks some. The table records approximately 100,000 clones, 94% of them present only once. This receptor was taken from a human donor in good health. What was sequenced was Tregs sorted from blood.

CDR3 residues: CASSEEGFSSGQETQYF. The DNA of the CDR3 is TGTGCCAGCAGTGAAGAGGGGTTCAGTAGCGGCCAAGAGACCCAGTACTTC. This chain uses TRBV2 with TRBJ2-5; tentative D call: TRBD2 (6 bases). Germline V gene lookup returns CDR1 SNHLY and CDR2 FYNNEI. Trimming took 1 base from V and 1 from J, leaving 16 bases between them. The CDR3 runs to 17 residues.